The entry below describes one TCR beta chain. Its antigen is as yet unknown. Study-level findings and limits: Tumor-infiltrating Treg TCR alpha and beta sequences overlapped most with tumor naive CD4+ T cells, then blood naive. The TCR gene usage of tumor memory CD4+ T cells clustered together with blood and lymph node memory CD4+ cells and with lymph node naive CD4+ cells.

The CDR3 consists of 14 residues. The V gene end was trimmed by 5 bases and the J gene end by 4 bases; junction bases not matched to a gene: 8. CDR1 and CDR2 (germline): SQVTM, ANQGSEA. From the 5' RACE reads, TCRdb called clonotypes with MiXCR, one entry per CDR3 protein. The table shows about 5,300 distinct CDR3 sequences, with 36% occurring only once. The V and J genes are TRBV29-1 and TRBJ2-1, with 7 bases matching TRBD2. Sequenced sample: memory CD4+ T cells sorted from blood. Stated subset: memory CD4+ T cells, CD4+CD45RO+CD25-. This receptor was identified in a female donor with breast cancer. This chain's CDR3 is CSVRTSNRYNEQFF. For the CDR3, the DNA is TGCAGCGTTCGGACTAGTAACCGTTACAATGAGCAGTTCTTC.